Here is one T cell receptor (beta chain) with its context. Its antigen is as yet unknown. V lost 11 bases to trimming and J lost 3 bases, with 17 bases between them. CDR1 is SGHVS and CDR2 is FNYEAQ in the germline V gene. There are 13 residues in the CDR3. Amplifying from RNA transcripts, the study obtained TCR beta CDR3 regions. First-round RT-PCR with HTBI primers preceded a second-round multiplex PCR. TCRdb ran MiXCR on the multiplex PCR reads and lists one entry per CDR3 protein. The sample carries 600,000 to 700,000 distinct CDR3 sequences, about 40% recorded once. The data derive from a study of Graves' ophthalmopathy and Graves' hyperthyroidism. Whole-study context: Untreated patients at initial diagnosis provided peripheral blood. Regarding the study as a whole: Appearing in blood as well were most expanded thyroid clonotypes above 0.001 frequency.

This rearrangement joins TRBV7-6 to TRBJ2-7; D is unclear. The material sequenced was peripheral blood. This receptor was identified in an adult man with Graves' ophthalmopathy. The CDR3 reads CAWSVTPFYEQYF. CDR3 in DNA: TGTGCCTGGAGTGTCACCCCTTTCTACGAGCAGTACTTC.